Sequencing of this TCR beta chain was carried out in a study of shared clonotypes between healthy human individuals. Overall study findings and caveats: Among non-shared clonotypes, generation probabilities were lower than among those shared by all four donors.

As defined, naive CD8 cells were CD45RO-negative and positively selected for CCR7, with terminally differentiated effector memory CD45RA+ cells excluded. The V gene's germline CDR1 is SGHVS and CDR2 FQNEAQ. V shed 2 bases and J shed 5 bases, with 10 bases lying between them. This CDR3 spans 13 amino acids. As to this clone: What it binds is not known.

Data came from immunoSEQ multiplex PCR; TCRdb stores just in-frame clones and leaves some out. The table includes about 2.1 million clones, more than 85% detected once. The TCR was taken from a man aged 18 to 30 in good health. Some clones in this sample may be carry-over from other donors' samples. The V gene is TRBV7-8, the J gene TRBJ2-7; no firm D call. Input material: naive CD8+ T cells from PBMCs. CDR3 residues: CASSLSRSDEQYF. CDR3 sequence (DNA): TGTGCCAGCAGCTTAAGTCGGTCGGACGAGCAGTACTTC.